Below, 23 T cell receptor beta chains from the same sample are listed, as sequenced in a study of cytomegalovirus exposure and HLA in healthy donors. The study ran its PCR with 60 Vbeta and 13 Jbeta primers. Data came from immunoSEQ multiplex PCR; TCRdb stores just in-frame clones and leaves some out. The table lists approximately 97,000 clones, 78% of them singletons. The specimen was PBMCs. The receptors shown here come from a middle-aged woman in good health and CMV-seropositive.

The rearrangement uses TRBV7-3 and TRBJ2-2; no clear D gene. CDR3 length equals 16 residues. CDR1 is SGHTA and CDR2 is FQGTGA in the germline V gene. Trimming took off 1 base at V and 3 bases at J, with 12 bases between the two ends. The CDR3 loop reads CASSLIQVMDTGELFF. The CDR3 DNA reads TGTGCCAGCAGCTTAATTCAGGTAATGGACACCGGGGAGCTGTTTTTT. Combining the CDR3 with reference TRBV7-3 and TRBJ2-2 gives the whole variable domain GAGVSQTPSNKVTEKGKYVELRCDPISGHTALYWYRQSLGQGPEFLIYFQGTGAADDSGLPNDRFFAVRPEGSVSTLKIQRTERGDSAVYLCASSLIQVMDTGELFFGEGSRLTVL.

The chain joins TRBV5-1 to TRBJ2-1, with D maybe TRBD2 (5 bases). The length of the CDR3 is 14 residues. Germline V lookup: CDR1 SGHRS, CDR2 YFSETQ. V was trimmed by 9 bases and J by 0 bases, leaving 13 bases between them. The CDR3 bases are TGCGCCACCAAAGCGGTGAGCTCCTACAATGAGCAGTTCTTC. Translating gives CATKAVSSYNEQFF.

The chain combines TRBV27 with TRBJ2-1; 7 positions match TRBD2. Trimming cost V 7 bases and J 2 bases; bases outside gene matches: 11. The CDR3 runs 16 residues. Germline CDR1 MNHEY, CDR2 SMNVEV (reference sequence). CDR3 in DNA: TGTGCCAGCACCCTACTTAGCGGGCCTACCTACAATGAGCAGTTCTTC. Its translation: CASTLLSGPTYNEQFF.

The sample holds a few counts of this clone. The chain joins TRBV7-8 to TRBJ2-5; no reliable D call. The J call is in doubt because the DNA end fits TRBJ2-7 better. The CDR3 runs 13 residues. CDR1 and CDR2 (germline): SGHVS, FQNEAQ. The CDR3 reads CASSLVEIYEQYF. In DNA form, the CDR3 reads TGTGCCAGCAGCTTAGTTGAGATCTACGAGCAGTACTTC.

The V call is TRBV6-1, the J call TRBJ1-5, with 7 bases fitting TRBD1. J was trimmed by 6 bases and V by 5 bases; bases with no gene match: 7. Germline V lookup: CDR1 MNHNS, CDR2 SASEGT. The CDR3 consists of 14 residues. CDR3 amino acids: CASSNWDSRQPQHF. In DNA form, the CDR3 reads TGTGCCAGCAGTAACTGGGACAGTCGTCAGCCCCAGCATTTT.

Only one count was recorded for this clone. The chain uses TRBV5-4 and TRBJ2-3, with TRBD2 matching 9 bases. The germline V gene has CDR1 SGHNT and CDR2 YYREEE (reference sequence). CDR3 length: 17 residues. Trimming at V came to 4 bases and at J to 6 bases, leaving 15 bases not matched to a gene. The chain's CDR3 is CASSPGPSGKSGDTQYF. DNA for the CDR3: TGTGCCAGCAGCCCGGGGCCTAGCGGGAAGAGTGGGGATACGCAGTATTTT.

The chain uses TRBV7-2 and TRBJ2-3; no firm D call. Germline V CDR1 and CDR2: SGHTA, FQGNSA. This CDR3 spans 12 amino acids. Trimming removed 5 bases at V and 2 bases at J, with 5 bases between. This chain's CDR3 is CASSTYTDTQYF. In nucleotides, the CDR3 is TGTGCCAGCAGCACCTACACAGATACGCAGTATTTT. The full variable domain, its missing parts supplied by reference TRBV7-2 and TRBJ2-3, is GAGVSQSPSNKVTEKGKDVELRCDPISGHTALYWYRQSLGQGLEFLIYFQGNSAPDKSGLPSDRFSAERTGGSVSTLTIQRTQQEDSAVYLCASSTYTDTQYFGPGTRLTVL.

The chain uses TRBV27 and TRBJ2-7; D unresolved. The V end lost 0 bases, the J end lost 13 bases, and 16 bases lay between the germline ends. Germline CDR1 MNHEY, CDR2 SMNVEV (reference sequence). The CDR3 contains 13 residues. CDR3 in amino acids: CASSLSSVGRPYF. The CDR3 DNA reads TGTGCCAGCAGTTTATCGTCGGTTGGCAGGCCTTACTTC.

V and J are TRBV7-6 and TRBJ2-1; D is possibly TRBD1 (6 bases). The V gene's germline CDR1 is SGHVS and CDR2 FNYEAQ. Between the trimmed V and J ends, which lost 4 bases and 10 bases, there was a span of 17 bases. This CDR3 spans 14 amino acids. Written as DNA, the CDR3 is TGTGCCAGCAGCTCCCCCCGTGGGGGCTTGGAGCAGTTCTTC. It codes for CASSSPRGGLEQFF.

As DNA, the CDR3 is TGTGCCAGCAGCTTAACGGGGCGCCCCCATGAGCAGTTCTTC. It codes for CASSLTGRPHEQFF. The chain has TRBV7-3 and TRBJ2-1; a weak D match, TRBD1 (5 bases). Germline CDR1 SGHTA, CDR2 FQGTGA. This CDR3 is built from 14 residues. V dropped 0 bases and J dropped 8 bases, with 11 bases sitting between them.

This clone was seen more than once but under ten times. This chain uses TRBV4-1 with TRBJ2-7; 9 nucleotides align to TRBD1. The CDR3 length is 15 residues. V lost 3 bases to trimming and J lost 2 bases; unmatched junction nucleotides: 5. The V gene's germline CDR1 is MGHRA and CDR2 YSYEKL. The CDR3 bases are TGCGCCAGCAGCCAGTGGACAGGGGTACCCTACGAGCAGTACTTC. Translating it yields CASSQWTGVPYEQYF.

V and J are TRBV4-1 and TRBJ2-3; D possibly corresponds to TRBD1 (5 bases). CDR1 is MGHRA, CDR2 YSYEKL, per germline. V dropped 5 bases and J dropped 0 bases, with 15 bases sitting between them. The CDR3 contains 16 residues. The CDR3 loop is CASSKGPIPSTDTQYF. Here the CDR3 DNA reads TGCGCCAGCAGCAAGGGGCCCATCCCTAGCACAGATACGCAGTATTTT.

The chain recombines TRBV12-5 with TRBJ2-7; D may be TRBD1 (6 bases). The CDR3 runs 13 residues. The germline V gene encodes CDR1 LGHNT and CDR2 FRNRAP. Trimming stripped 7 bases from V and 3 bases from J, with 13 bases between. CDR3 sequence: CASALDRNYEQYF. The CDR3 DNA reads as TGTGCTAGTGCTCTGGACAGAAACTACGAGCAGTACTTC.

V gene TRBV4-2 combines with J gene TRBJ2-4, with a tentative D call TRBD2 (5 bases). The CDR3 is 17 amino acids. CDR1 and CDR2 from the germline V gene are LGHNA and YNFKEQ. Trimming took 2 bases from V and 4 from J, leaving 18 bases between them. The CDR3 bases are TGTGCCAGCAGCCAAACGGACGGGAAGTCGAATAAAAACATTCAGTACTTC. As protein: CASSQTDGKSNKNIQYF.

This clone occurred a few times. Within the sample, other DNA sequences also encode this same CDR3. The chain employs TRBV5-1 and TRBJ1-3; 7 bases fit TRBD1. Germline CDR1 SGHRS, CDR2 YFSETQ. Losses at the gene ends were 0 bases for V and 5 bases for J; bases not matched to a gene: 8. The CDR3 spans 16 residues. The CDR3 region is CASSLDGGGARNTIYF. CDR3 in DNA: TGCGCCAGCAGCTTGGATGGAGGGGGCGCTAGAAACACCATATATTTT.

This clone was detected a few times. This sequence joins TRBV7-8 and TRBJ2-5; perhaps TRBD1 as D (6 bases). The V and J ends lost 1 base and 5 bases respectively, with 11 bases between them. CDR1 and CDR2 (germline): SGHVS, FQNEAQ. This CDR3 has 14 residues. CDR3 bases: TGTGCCAGCAGCTTAGAGACAGGCCGGGAGACCCAGTACTTC. Amino acid sequence: CASSLETGRETQYF.

The V gene is TRBV21-1, the J gene TRBJ1-1; the D call of TRBD1 is as the table states it, not checked on the DNA. TRBV21-1 is designated a pseudogene. The CDR3 consists of 15 residues. CDR3 amino acids: CASSTRQSGNTEAFF. In DNA form, the CDR3 reads TGTGCCAGCAGCACCAGACAGTCGGGGAACACTGAAGCTTTCTTT.

This clone came up a few times. This rearrangement joins TRBV11-2 to TRBJ2-3, with a possible D match to TRBD2 (6 bases). The CDR3 loop spans 14 amino acids. Trimming pared 6 bases from V and 7 bases from J, leaving 17 bases between. The germline CDR1 and CDR2 sequences are SGHAT and FQNNGV. The CDR3 loop is CASSPGTGGNTQYF. The CDR3 DNA is TGTGCCAGCAGTCCTGGGACTGGCGGAAATACGCAGTATTTT.

The chain carries TRBV6-5 and TRBJ2-5; 8 bases line up with TRBD2. Germline lookup yields CDR1 MNHEY and CDR2 SVGAGI. The CDR3 is made up of 15 amino acids. Germline trimming cut 2 bases from V and 5 bases from J; bases unmatched to any gene: 7. CDR3 amino acids: CASSYGAGGGETQYF. Here the CDR3 DNA reads TGTGCCAGCAGTTACGGCGCGGGAGGAGGGGAGACCCAGTACTTC.

This clone occurred once. The rearrangement links TRBV5-1 to TRBJ2-7, with TRBD1 identical over 7 bases. This CDR3 comprises 14 residues. Germline V gene lookup returns CDR1 SGHRS and CDR2 YFSETQ. J was trimmed by 2 bases and V by 2 bases; bases with no gene match: 4. The CDR3 DNA reads TGCGCCAGCAGCTTAAGGGACAGCCCCTACGAGCAGTACTTC. Protein sequence: CASSLRDSPYEQYF.

V gene TRBV7-6 combines with J gene TRBJ2-1; D not resolved. The CDR3 contains 17 residues. V lost 3 bases, J lost 2 bases, and 17 bases lay in between. From germline, CDR1 is SGHVS and CDR2 FNYEAQ. This chain's CDR3 is CASSFMSDLTTYNEQFF. The CDR3 nucleotides read TGTGCCAGCAGCTTTATGAGCGACCTAACAACCTACAATGAGCAGTTCTTC.

The chain combines TRBV6-5 with TRBJ2-7, with D hard to call. Germline V lookup: CDR1 MNHEY, CDR2 SVGAGI. The CDR3 has 15 residues. With 6 bases removed from V and 1 base from J, the gap between germline ends came to 16 bases. This chain's CDR3 is CASSPFIDTSYEQYF. For the CDR3, the DNA is TGTGCCAGCAGCCCATTCATAGACACATCCTACGAGCAGTACTTC.

This clone was counted only a few times. The chain is built from TRBV7-8 and TRBJ2-7; TRBD2 matches 8 bases. The V segment lost 1 base and the J segment 2 bases; nucleotides outside the gene matches: 4. CDR3 length: 15 residues. Germline CDR1 and CDR2: SGHVS and FQNEAQ. CDR3: CASSLEGSGTYEQYF. The CDR3 nucleotides are TGTGCCAGCAGCTTAGAGGGTAGCGGGACCTACGAGCAGTACTTC.